This T cell receptor beta chain is drawn from a study of T cell responses to AZD1222 COVID-19 vaccine. Assay used: immunoSEQ multiplex PCR; TCRdb lists only in-frame clones, some missing. The table records 240,000 or so clones, just over 90% of them present only once. Sequences were derived from peripheral blood, sampled on day 0 of AZD1222 vaccination. The source of this sequence is an adult in good health.

DNA for the CDR3: TGTGCCAGCAGCAGACCATGGAACACTGAAGCTTTCTTT. This sequence encodes CASSRPWNTEAFF. The rearrangement links TRBV7-2 to TRBJ1-1; D uncertain. Trimming left V 5 bases short and J 1 base short, with 8 bases between. CDR3 length equals 13 residues. Germline CDR1 is SGHTA and CDR2 is FQGNSA.